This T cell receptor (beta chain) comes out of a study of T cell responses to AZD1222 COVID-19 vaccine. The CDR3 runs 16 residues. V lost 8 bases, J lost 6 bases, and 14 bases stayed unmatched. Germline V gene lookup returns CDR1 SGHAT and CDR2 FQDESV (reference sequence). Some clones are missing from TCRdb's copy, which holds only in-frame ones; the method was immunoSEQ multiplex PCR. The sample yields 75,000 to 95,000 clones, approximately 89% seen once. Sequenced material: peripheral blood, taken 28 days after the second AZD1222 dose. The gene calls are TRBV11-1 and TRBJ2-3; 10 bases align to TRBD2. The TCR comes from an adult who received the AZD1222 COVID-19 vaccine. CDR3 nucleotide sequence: TGTGCCAGCGAGTCGTGGGAGCGGGGGGGCCGGGATACGCAGTATTTT. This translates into CASESWERGGRDTQYF.